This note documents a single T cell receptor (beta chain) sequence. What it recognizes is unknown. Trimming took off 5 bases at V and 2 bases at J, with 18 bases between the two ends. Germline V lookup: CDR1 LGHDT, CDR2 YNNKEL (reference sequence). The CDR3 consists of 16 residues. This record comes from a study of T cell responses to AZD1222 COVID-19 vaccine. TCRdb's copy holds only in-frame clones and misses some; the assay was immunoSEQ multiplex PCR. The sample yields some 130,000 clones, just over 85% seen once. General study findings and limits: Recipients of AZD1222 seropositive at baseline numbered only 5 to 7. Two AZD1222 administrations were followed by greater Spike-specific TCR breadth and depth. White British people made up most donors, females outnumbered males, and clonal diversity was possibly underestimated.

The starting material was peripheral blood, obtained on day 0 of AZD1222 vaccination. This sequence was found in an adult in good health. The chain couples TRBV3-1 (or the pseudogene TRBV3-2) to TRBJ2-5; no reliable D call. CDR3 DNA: TGTGCCAGCAGCGCCGCCAGAACGATCAAACAAGAGACCCAGTACTTC. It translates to CASSAARTIKQETQYF.